This record looks at one TCR beta chain sequence and its context. This clonotype showed up many times. It lacks a known antigen. Base qualities are missing; no much larger clone stands one base away. The healthy controls were volunteers from blood banks in Maryland, USA. For sorted-subset TCR libraries, 1 million sorted CD4+ or CD8+ T cells were used. Peripheral blood was subjected to Ficoll-Hypaque density gradient centrifugation to isolate PBMCs, which were then cryopreserved in liquid nitrogen. Paired sorted CD4+ and CD8+ subsets came from healthy controls, HAM/TSP patients and MS patients. The data stem from a study of neurological immune-mediated disorders (dated by TCRdb to between 2019 and 2020). As for the study more broadly: The study compared peripheral blood TCR-beta repertoires of HTLV-I-associated myelopathy (HAM/TSP) patients, multiple sclerosis patients and healthy controls using UMI-based sequencing. The 90 to 120 TCR-beta libraries covered PBMC samples along with longitudinal samples, technical triplicates, and paired sorted CD4+ and CD8+ T-cell subsets. Of the 70 or so subjects in the cohort, around 14 were HAM/TSP patients, some 35 were multiple sclerosis patients, and around 20 were healthy controls.

Trimming takes 5 bases from V and 6 bases from J, and the germline ends sit 4 bases apart. There are 11 amino acids in the CDR3, from cysteine to phenylalanine inclusive. Only the CDR3 DNA stays, 33 bases, in frame from base 1. General conclusions and limits of the study: The highest TCR clonal expansion was observed in HAM/TSP patients, whereas the lowest was observed in MS patients, even when compared with healthy controls. No identical CDR3 amino acid sequences were found to be shared among expanded clones across subjects, suggesting that TCR-beta repertoires were private in all groups.

cDNA synthesis used template-switch 5'RACE with a primer carrying a 10-nucleotide random unique molecular identifier tagging each TCR transcript. Every sequencing run covered 15-18 subjects and yielded more than 180 million TCR-beta sequences. The RNeasy kit was used for extraction of total RNA. Using the KAPA Real-time Library Amplification kit, TCR-beta VDJ regions were amplified with primers for the TCR constant region and the 5'RACE anchor. Sample indexes and Illumina adaptors were added in a first PCR, after which library yield was increased in a second PCR. The roughly 650 bp TCR product was size-selected on a 2% E-gel SizeSelection system after Ampure bead purification. Library quality was checked on a Bioanalyzer, concentration was measured with Qubit, and libraries were quantified with the Kapa Library Quantification kit before pooling. An Illumina HiSeq 2500 was used to sequence the libraries paired-end at 2 x 150 bp. To increase sequence diversity, about 25-30% phiX was spiked into each library pool. The published analysis was carried out like this. Quality-filtered reads were processed with the UMI-based MiGEC pipeline, which removed over 75% of raw TCR sequences during error correction. IMGT germline references were used for aligning VDJ genes, and each clonotype was defined as a unique CDR3 amino acid sequence together with its V-J genes. Clonal expansion, Shannon diversity, and CDR3 relatedness (CalcPairwiseDistances, ClusterSamples) were evaluated with VDJtools, and phylogenetic trees were built with CLCbio workbench. Clones with at least 8 unique UMIs were defined as expanded, with this threshold being based on coefficient-of-variation modelling across technical triplicates. The public reads were reanalyzed by TCRdb: fastp trimming at Q25, MiXCR alignment, in-frame beta chains only. When rows share a CDR3 protein, they turn into one entry using the most common DNA and genes. The V and J calls follow TCRdb's processing rather than the paper's. The sample table contains some 14,000 distinct CDR3 sequences; only one count was recorded for under 8% of them. The ten largest clones take up 24% of the sample.

The chain uses TRBV12-3 or TRBV12-4 and TRBJ2-2, with the identity of the D gene unclear. This receptor was obtained from a woman between 40 and 50 years old in good health. The sequencing input was CD8+ T cells from blood. DNA sequence: TGTGCCAGCAGTACCTCCGGGGAGCTGTTTTTT. The resulting protein is CASSTSGELFF.